The 14 T cell receptor beta chains presented below share a single source sample, sequenced in a study of blood T cell repertoires in COVID-19. Only in-frame clones appear in the TCRdb table, and some are missing; sequencing was by immunoSEQ multiplex PCR. The sample has over 350,000 clones, about 87% seen once. Source material: PBMCs or T cells enriched from blood (not recorded which). The origin of the receptors is a woman between 50 and 59 years old who had recovered from COVID-19.

This clone has just one count. The V gene is TRBV7-2, the J gene TRBJ1-3; D gene ambiguous. This CDR3 spans 15 amino acids. V was cut by 5 bases and J by 4 bases, with 15 bases left in between. The germline V gene has CDR1 SGHTA and CDR2 FQGNSA. The CDR3 DNA follows: TGTGCCAGCAGCCTGAGTGTGGGCAGCGGAAACACCATATATTTT. This gives the protein CASSLSVGSGNTIYF.

The V and J genes are TRBV7-9 and TRBJ1-1; no clear D. The germline V gene has CDR1 SEHNR and CDR2 FQNEAQ (reference sequence). The CDR3 sequence is 12 residues long. The V gene lost 5 bases and the J gene lost 5 bases, with 9 bases spanning the gap. CDR3 region: CASSRGRTEAFF. The CDR3, as DNA: TGTGCCAGCAGCCGAGGGAGAACTGAAGCTTTCTTT.

This chain joins TRBV6-6 and TRBJ1-5; weak D call: TRBD1 (5 bases). Germline V gene sequence: CDR1 MNHNY, CDR2 SVGAGI (reference sequence). V lost 5 bases and J lost 6, with 14 bases in between. The CDR3 length is 14 residues. The CDR3 region has the DNA TGTGCCAGCAGTCCCGAACTCGGGGGTCAGCCCCAGCATTTT. Translating it yields CASSPELGGQPQHF.

V usage is TRBV6-2 or TRBV6-3 and J usage is TRBJ1-1, with 7 nucleotides matching TRBD1. Germline V gene data show CDR1 as MNHEY and CDR2 as SVGEGT. The CDR3 has 14 amino acids. Trimming cost V 6 bases and J 1 base; bases outside gene matches: 5. For the CDR3, the DNA is TGTGCCAGCAGCGCCGACAGGGCGAACACTGAAGCTTTCTTT. Encoded protein: CASSADRANTEAFF.

V and J are TRBV3-1 (or the pseudogene TRBV3-2) and TRBJ2-7; D is possibly TRBD2 (6 bases). With 5 bases removed from V and 0 bases from J, the gap between germline ends came to 11 bases. There are 14 residues in the CDR3. Germline V lookup: CDR1 LGHDT, CDR2 YNNKEL (reference sequence). The CDR3: CASSGGLHSYEQYF. The CDR3 DNA sequence: TGTGCCAGCAGCGGGGGACTGCACTCCTACGAGCAGTACTTC.

J is TRBJ2-2 and V is TRBV12-5; TRBD1 might be the D (5 bases). There are 15 residues in the CDR3. CDR1 LGHNT and CDR2 FRNRAP come from the germline V gene. V lost 5 bases to trimming and J lost 4 bases, with 14 bases between them. The CDR3 sequence: CASGASSGFTGELFF. The CDR3 DNA sequence: TGTGCTAGTGGTGCCTCTTCAGGGTTCACCGGGGAGCTGTTTTTT.

The chain is built from TRBV27 and TRBJ1-1; maybe TRBD1 (5 bases). The germline gives CDR1 MNHEY, CDR2 SMNVEV (reference sequence). Trimming shortened V by 4 bases and J by 0 bases, and 12 bases separated the two germline ends. CDR3 length: 15 amino acids. The CDR3: CASSSQGIMNTEAFF. The CDR3 nucleotides read TGTGCCAGCAGTTCCCAGGGAATAATGAACACTGAAGCTTTCTTT.

The chain employs TRBV5-6 and TRBJ1-6; maybe TRBD1 (5 bases). Trimming removed 7 bases from V and 8 bases from J, with 19 bases in between. Germline lookup yields CDR1 SGHDT and CDR2 YYEEEE. This CDR3 is built from 15 residues. For the CDR3, the DNA is TGTGCCAGCGGCCTTGGGGGGGTTTACGATTCACCCCTCCACTTT. This encodes CASGLGGVYDSPLHF. The variable domain in full, with the rest retrieved from reference TRBV5-6 and TRBJ1-6, is DAGVTQSPTHLIKTRGQQVTLRCSPKSGHDTVSWYQQALGQGPQFIFQYYEEEERQRGNFPDRFSGHQFPNYSSELNVNALLLGDSALYLCASGLGGVYDSPLHFGNGTRLTVT.

A note on this clone: This sample includes further DNA sequences coding for the same CDR3. The chain joins TRBV3-1 (or the pseudogene TRBV3-2) to TRBJ2-7; D not resolved. V was trimmed by 1 base and J by 4 bases, leaving 8 bases between them. Looked up from germline, CDR1 is LGHDT and CDR2 is YNNKEL (reference sequence). The CDR3 is 13 residues long. CDR3 nucleotide sequence: TGTGCCAGCAGCCAAGTCTCTAGTTACGAGCAGTACTTC. This translates into CASSQVSSYEQYF.

Points on this clone: The sample holds other DNA sequences that translate to the same CDR3. This chain connects TRBV5-4 to TRBJ2-3; the D is unclear. V was clipped by 2 bases and J by 1 base, with 5 bases between them. The CDR3 has 13 amino acids. CDR1 and CDR2 (germline): SGHNT, YYREEE (reference sequence). The CDR3 DNA follows: TGTGCCAGCAGCTTCTCCGGCACAGATACGCAGTATTTT. This codes for CASSFSGTDTQYF.

V is TRBV9 and J is TRBJ2-7; D might be TRBD2 (7 bases). V shed 0 bases and J shed 0 bases, with 13 bases lying between them. Per germline, CDR1 SGDLS and CDR2 YYNGEE. CDR3 size: 16 residues. The CDR3 coding sequence is TGTGCCAGCAGCGTAGCTGGGGGGGCAGCCTCCTACGAGCAGTACTTC. Translated, it gives CASSVAGGAASYEQYF.

The genes are TRBV23-1 and TRBJ2-6; D gene unclear. TRBV23-1 is flagged as an ORF with uncertain function. The CDR3 contains 17 residues. Trimming took off 6 bases at V and 3 bases at J, with 18 bases between the two ends. The CDR3 DNA is TGCGCCAGCAGCTACGCAACTCCTGAGATTGGGGCCAACGTCCTGACTTTC. Translation gives CASSYATPEIGANVLTF.

This chain connects TRBV3-1 (or the pseudogene TRBV3-2) to TRBJ1-2, with 7 bases that match TRBD1. Germline V gene data show CDR1 as LGHDT and CDR2 as YNNKEL (reference sequence). The V gene end was trimmed by 8 bases and the J gene end by 3 bases; junction bases not matched to a gene: 6. This CDR3 region has 13 residues. The CDR3 reads CASRDSRDYGYTF. The CDR3 region has the DNA TGTGCCAGCCGGGACAGCCGAGACTATGGCTACACCTTC.

The J gene is TRBJ1-2, the V gene TRBV12-3 or TRBV12-4; TRBD1 might be the D (6 bases). The CDR3 extends over 13 amino acids. Trimming removed 5 bases from V and 8 bases from J, with 15 bases in between. The CDR3 loop is CASSVWGRPGYTF. Written as DNA, the CDR3 is TGTGCCAGCAGTGTCTGGGGGCGTCCCGGCTACACCTTC.